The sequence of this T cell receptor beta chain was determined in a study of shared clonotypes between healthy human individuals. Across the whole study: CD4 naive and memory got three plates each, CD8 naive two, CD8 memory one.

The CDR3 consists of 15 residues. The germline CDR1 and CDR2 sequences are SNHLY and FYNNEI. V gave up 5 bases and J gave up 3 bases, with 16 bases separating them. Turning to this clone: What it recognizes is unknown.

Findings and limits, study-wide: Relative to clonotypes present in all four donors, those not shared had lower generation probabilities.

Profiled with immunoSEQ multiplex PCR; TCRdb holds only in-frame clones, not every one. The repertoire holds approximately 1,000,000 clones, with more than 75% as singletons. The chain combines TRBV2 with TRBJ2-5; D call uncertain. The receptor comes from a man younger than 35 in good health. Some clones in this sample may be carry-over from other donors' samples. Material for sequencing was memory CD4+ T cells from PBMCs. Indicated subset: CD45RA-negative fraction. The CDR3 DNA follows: TGTGCCAGCAGTTGGGCTAACTCAATGGAAGAGACCCAGTACTTC. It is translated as CASSWANSMEETQYF.